This T cell receptor (beta chain) was found in a study of pediatric ulcerative colitis (dated by TCRdb to about 2019). Regarding the complete study: Of the ulcerative colitis patients, roughly seven had pancolitis and two had left-sided colitis, and histology in every patient was consistent with ulcerative colitis. Nine newly diagnosed, treatment-naive pediatric ulcerative colitis patients and a few non-IBD control children each provided paired blood and rectal samples. The Pediatric Ulcerative Colitis Activity Index classified a couple of patients as having mild disease, several as having moderate disease and three as having acute severe colitis. Points the paper makes about the study in general: Because repertoires were derived from total lymphocyte DNA, patterns in rare subsets such as regulatory T cells may not have been reflected. A couple of rectal CDR3 clonotypes were found in every ulcerative colitis patient but in no control. Compared with controls, ulcerative colitis patients showed significantly higher autologous blood-rectal clonal overlap, a finding that suggests increased T cell trafficking to inflamed tissue. Rectal pinch biopsies may have included blood-derived T cells, especially in patients with overt colitis. For technical reasons, blood samples from a couple of patients gave substantially fewer templates, and these samples were excluded from the blood-rectal overlap analysis. Rectal repertoire features separated controls, mild-moderate and acute severe colitis patients; acute severe colitis showed reduced rectal diversity due to clonal expansions. The healthy control group was small, with only a few individuals.

Using the immunoSEQ TRB Survey service, rearranged CDR3 beta regions were amplified from genomic DNA with multiplex V and J primers. Survey-level sequencing depth of up to 500,000 reads per sample was used to keep depth equal across samples. Libraries were purified and pooled, and sequencing was performed on Illumina technology. In the original analysis: Productive clonality, sample overlap, pairwise scatters, CDR3 beta length, V/D/J gene usage and productiveness were assessed with immunoSEQ online tools. Alongside Shannon and Simpson indices, calculated diversity was computed as the number of unique rearrangements divided by total templates, multiplied by 100. For principal component analysis, Z-score normalized data were analyzed with the R prcomp function and the ggbiplot package. Blood-rectal clonal overlap within each subject was quantified with Morisita's index. Held by TCRdb, this immuneACCESS table contains in-frame sequences only and omits some clones. Under half of the omission traces to an unresolved V gene where checked; the cause of the rest is unknown. V, J and clone size were drawn from that table, and D and trimming were deduced from the DNA. This sample is represented by roughly 19,000 clones; nearly 75% of them were singletons. In total, the top ten clones hold over 6.5% of the sample.

During colonoscopy, one to two rectal pinch biopsies were obtained for research purposes. Before the diagnostic colonoscopy, none of the ulcerative colitis patients had been given any immunosuppressive medication. Before DNA was isolated, the rectal biopsies underwent proteinase K digestion. The Wizard kit (Promega) was used to extract genomic DNA from blood and intestinal samples. This clone has just a few counts. Its antigen specificity is not known. Base-call qualities are not available, and no considerably larger clone is one nucleotide away. V is clipped by 4 bases and J by 6 bases, and the sequence between their germline boundaries is 18 bases long. The CDR3 has 15 amino acids, counting the end cysteine and phenylalanine. Only the CDR3 region is kept as DNA, spanning 45 bases read in frame from base 1. According to the germline V gene, CDR1 reads LGHNA and CDR2 reads YNFKEQ.

This chain is built from TRBV4-2 and TRBJ1-2; TRBD1 is a weak D gene call, 6 bases matching. The specimen sequenced was gut tissue. This clonotype originated in a boy younger than 18 with moderate ulcerative colitis. The CDR3 region reads CASSLGHASGNGYTF. Read as DNA, the sequence is TGTGCCAGCAGCCTGGGACACGCATCGGGTAATGGCTACACCTTC.